This TCR beta chain was sequenced during a study of blood T cell repertoires in COVID-19. At the level of the study: Italy, Spain and the United States were the sources of the convalescent and acute COVID-19 samples. The cDNA or gDNA used as material had been derived from T cells, B-cell-depleted T cells, or PBMCs.

Authors' data handling: Reference gene primer amplification yielded estimated nucleated cell counts. Assay used: immunoSEQ multiplex PCR; TCRdb lists only in-frame clones, some missing. V and J calls and clone size are those listed in that table; D and trimming were worked out from the DNA. Of 470,000 or so clones in the sample, around 89% were seen once. Germline CDR1 MDHEN, CDR2 SYDVKM. The junction had 21 bases not matched to a gene; V was cut back by 7 bases and J by 4 bases. The CDR3 length is 19 residues. Sequencing was done on a sample of peripheral blood. This chain joins TRBV28 and TRBJ1-2; TRBD1 agrees at 10 bases. This receptor was identified in a woman aged 25 to 39 with acute or convalescent COVID-19. In DNA form, the CDR3 reads TGTGCCAGCACCCAACCCTATCCGGGACAGGGGTTTCTCCGCTATGGCTACACCTTC. Translated, it gives CASTQPYPGQGFLRYGYTF.